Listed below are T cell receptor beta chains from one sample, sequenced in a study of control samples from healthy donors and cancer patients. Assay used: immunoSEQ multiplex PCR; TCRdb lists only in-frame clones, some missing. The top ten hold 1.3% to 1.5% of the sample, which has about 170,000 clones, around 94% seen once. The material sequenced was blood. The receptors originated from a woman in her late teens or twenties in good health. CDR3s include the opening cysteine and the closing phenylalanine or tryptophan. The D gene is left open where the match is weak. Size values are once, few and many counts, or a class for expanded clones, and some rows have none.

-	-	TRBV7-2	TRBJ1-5	CASSLDTQRPQHF	TGTGCCAGCAGCTTAGATACGCAACGGCCCCAGCATTTT
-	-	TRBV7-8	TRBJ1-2	CASSWDGTYGYTF	TGTGCCAGCAGCTGGGACGGAACCTATGGCTACACCTTC
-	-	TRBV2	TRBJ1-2	CASRLQWGDGYTF	TGTGCCAGCAGATTGCAGTGGGGTGATGGCTACACCTTC
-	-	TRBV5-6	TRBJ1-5	CASSFFGGNSNQPQHF	TGTGCCAGCAGCTTCTTCGGGGGAAATAGCAATCAGCCCCAGCATTTT
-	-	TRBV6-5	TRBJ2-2	CASTPTNPGELFF	TGTGCCAGCACCCCGACAAACCCCGGGGAGCTGTTTTTT
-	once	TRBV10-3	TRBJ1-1	CAITRSLGTEAFF	TGTGCCATCACCCGGAGTCTGGGTACTGAAGCTTTCTTT
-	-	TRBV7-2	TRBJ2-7	CASSLAKGNHEQYF	TGTGCCAGCAGCTTAGCGAAGGGGAATCACGAGCAGTACTTC
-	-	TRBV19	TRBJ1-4	CASSPVDRTNEKLFF	TGTGCCAGTAGCCCCGTGGACCGAACTAATGAAAAACTGTTTTTT
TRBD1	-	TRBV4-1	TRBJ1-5	CASSSGQLNQPQHF	TGCGCCAGCAGCTCGGGACAGTTAAATCAGCCCCAGCATTTT
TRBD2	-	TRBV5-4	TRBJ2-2	CASSFPSGRNTGELFF	TGTGCCAGCAGCTTCCCAAGCGGGAGGAACACCGGGGAGCTGTTTTTT
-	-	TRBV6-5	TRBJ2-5	CASSYGAGGGQEAQYF	TGTGCCAGCAGTTACGGGGCGGGCGGCGGTCAGGAGGCCCAGTACTTC
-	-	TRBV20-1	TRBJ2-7	CSATEGGTGTYEQYF	TGCAGTGCTACTGAGGGGGGGACGGGTACCTACGAGCAGTACTTC
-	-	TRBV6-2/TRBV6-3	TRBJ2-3	CASSMDGEDTQYF	TGTGCCAGCAGTATGGACGGGGAAGATACGCAGTATTTT
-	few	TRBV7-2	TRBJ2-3	CASSSRGNTDTQYF	TGTGCCAGCAGCTCTCGCGGAAACACAGATACGCAGTATTTT
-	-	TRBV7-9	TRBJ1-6	CASSGVTKNSPLHF	TGTGCCAGCAGCGGGGTAACCAAAAATTCACCCCTCCACTTT
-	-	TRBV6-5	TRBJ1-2	CASSYSRQASNYGYTF	TGTGCCAGCAGTTACTCTAGACAGGCTTCTAACTATGGCTACACCTTC
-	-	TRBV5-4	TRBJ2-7	CASSLTGTGVYEQYF	TGTGCCAGCAGCTTGACTGGGACGGGGGTGTACGAGCAGTACTTC
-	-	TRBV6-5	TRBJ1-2	CASRRRVDGYTF	TGTGCCAGCAGGCGAAGGGTAGACGGCTACACCTTC
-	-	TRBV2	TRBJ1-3	CASSGTASGNTIYF	TGTGCCAGCAGTGGGACGGCCTCTGGAAACACCATATATTTT
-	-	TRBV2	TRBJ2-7	CASSQYEQYF	TGTGCCAGCAGTCAGTACGAGCAGTACTTC
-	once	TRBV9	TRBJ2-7	CASSAPPSYEQYF	TGTGCCAGCAGCGCCCCGCCTAGCTACGAGCAGTACTTC
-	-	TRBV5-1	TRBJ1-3	CASSRTSGPTSGNTIYF	TGCGCCAGCAGCCGAACCTCGGGACCGACCTCTGGAAACACCATATATTTT
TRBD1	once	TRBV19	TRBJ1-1	CASSIGQEWTEAFF	TGTGCCAGTAGTATCGGACAGGAATGGACTGAAGCTTTCTTT
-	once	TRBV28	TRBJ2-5	CASGEELPPQETQYF	TGTGCCAGCGGGGAGGAACTTCCGCCGCAAGAGACCCAGTACTTC
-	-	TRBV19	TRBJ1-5	CASGIAAVTQHF	TGTGCCAGCGGTATAGCGGCGGTAACCCAGCATTTT
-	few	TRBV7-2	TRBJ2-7	CASSLPQNEQYF	TGTGCCAGCAGCTTACCGCAGAACGAGCAGTACTTC
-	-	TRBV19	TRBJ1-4	CASTKTAYNEKLFF	TGTGCCAGTACCAAGACAGCATACAATGAAAAACTGTTTTTT
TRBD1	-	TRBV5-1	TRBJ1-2	CASSLADLDRGYGYTF	TGCGCCAGCAGCTTGGCGGATCTAGACAGGGGCTATGGCTACACCTTC
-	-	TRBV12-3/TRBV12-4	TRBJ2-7	CASSLKASSEQYF	TGTGCCAGCAGTTTAAAGGCGAGCTCCGAGCAGTACTTC
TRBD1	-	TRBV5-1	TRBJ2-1	CASSLGQGANEQFF	TGCGCCAGCAGCTTGGGACAGGGGGCGAATGAGCAGTTCTTC
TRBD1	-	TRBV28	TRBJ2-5	CASRVTGVETQYF	TGTGCCAGCAGAGTGACAGGGGTCGAGACCCAGTACTTC
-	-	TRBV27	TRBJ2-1	CASAFSGVEGGNEQFF	TGTGCCAGCGCCTTCTCAGGGGTAGAAGGTGGGAATGAGCAGTTCTTC
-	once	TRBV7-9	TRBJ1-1	CASGWGAEAFF	TGTGCCAGCGGCTGGGGCGCTGAAGCTTTCTTT
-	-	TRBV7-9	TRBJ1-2	CASSLEIGVGGYTF	TGTGCCAGCAGCTTAGAAATAGGTGTAGGAGGCTACACCTTC
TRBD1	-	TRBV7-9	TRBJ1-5	CASSASGGREPQHF	TGTGCCAGCAGCGCTTCAGGGGGCAGGGAGCCCCAGCATTTT
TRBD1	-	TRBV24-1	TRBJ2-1	CATSDSSRDRDYNEQFF	TGTGCCACCAGTGACTCTTCGAGGGACAGGGATTACAATGAGCAGTTCTTC
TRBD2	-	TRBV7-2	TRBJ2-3	CASEKGGSSTDTQYF	TGTGCCAGCGAAAAAGGCGGGAGTAGCACAGATACGCAGTATTTT
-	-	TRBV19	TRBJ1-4	CASSIAGLINEKLFF	TGTGCCAGTAGTATAGCTGGACTGATAAATGAAAAACTGTTTTTT
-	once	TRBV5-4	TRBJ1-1	CASSGSIPMNTEAFF	TGTGCCAGCAGCGGCAGCATTCCGATGAACACTGAAGCTTTCTTT
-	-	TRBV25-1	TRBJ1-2	CASSGFGGYTF	TGTGCCAGCAGTGGCTTCGGGGGCTACACCTTC
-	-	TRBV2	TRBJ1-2	CASSRDLSYGYTF	TGTGCCAGCAGTCGGGACTTATCCTATGGCTACACCTTC
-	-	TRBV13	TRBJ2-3	CASSFSPRGSTDTQYF	TGTGCCAGCAGCTTTTCCCCCCGGGGGTCCACAGATACGCAGTATTTT
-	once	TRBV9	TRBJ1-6	CASSLFGDSPLHF	TGTGCCAGCAGCCTATTTGGGGACTCACCCCTCCACTTT
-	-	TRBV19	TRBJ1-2	CATPGEGVDGYTF	TGTGCCACCCCCGGCGAAGGAGTAGACGGCTACACCTTC
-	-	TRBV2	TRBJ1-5	CASSVGQGLRGNQPQHF	TGTGCCAGCAGTGTTGGGCAGGGCCTAAGGGGCAATCAGCCCCAGCATTTT